The 26 T cell receptor beta chains presented below share a single source sample, sequenced in a study of T cell responses to AZD1222 COVID-19 vaccine. TCRdb's copy holds only in-frame clones and misses some; the assay was immunoSEQ multiplex PCR. The sample lists about 86,000 clones, about nine tenths seen once, with 2% to 2.5% in the top ten. The sequences come from peripheral blood, collected on day 0 of AZD1222 vaccination. These receptors came from an adult in good health.

The chain combines TRBV28 with TRBJ2-3; unclear D gene. CDR1 MDHEN and CDR2 SYDVKM come from the germline V gene. The germline V and J ends were trimmed by 8 bases and 10 bases, with 16 bases remaining between them. This CDR3 has 12 amino acids. The chain's CDR3 is CASALSVWAQYF. The CDR3 nucleotides read TGTGCCAGCGCCCTTTCAGTGTGGGCGCAGTATTTT.

V usage is TRBV27 and J usage is TRBJ1-1; D is unclear. CDR3 length: 14 residues. Trimming took 6 bases from V and 4 from J, leaving 15 bases between them. Germline V gives CDR1 MNHEY, CDR2 SMNVEV (reference sequence). The CDR3 loop is CASSSRITGTEAFF. DNA for the CDR3: TGTGCCAGCAGCTCCCGGATTACGGGCACTGAAGCTTTCTTT.

The rearrangement uses TRBV10-2 and TRBJ1-1, with D possibly being TRBD1 (5 bases). The CDR3 consists of 18 residues. Trimming left V 2 bases short and J 0 bases short, with 19 bases between. Germline V lookup: CDR1 WSHSY, CDR2 SAAADI. CDR3 DNA sequence: TGCGCCAGCAGTGAGCCAAGCTTGGGGGAACGGATGAACACTGAAGCTTTCTTT. This gives the protein CASSEPSLGERMNTEAFF.

In its sample, this clone was seen a few times. The genes are TRBV5-1 and TRBJ2-3; D uncertain. Trimming cost V 3 bases and J 2 bases, with 4 bases left between them. Per the germline V gene, CDR1 is SGHRS and CDR2 is YFSETQ. The length of the CDR3 is 12 residues. CDR3 loop: CASSSSTDTQYF. The CDR3 DNA follows: TGCGCCAGCAGCTCCTCCACAGATACGCAGTATTTT.

The rearrangement joins TRBV30 to TRBJ1-2; TRBD1 might be the D (5 bases). Germline V lookup: CDR1 GTSNPN, CDR2 SVGIG (reference sequence). The V end lost 2 bases, the J end lost 2 bases, and 15 bases lay between the germline ends. CDR3 length: 15 residues. CDR3 DNA sequence: TGTGCCTGGAGTAGGTTGGGCAGGGTGAACTATGGCTACACCTTC. It codes for CAWSRLGRVNYGYTF.

The chain joins TRBV5-1 to TRBJ2-1; 9 bases are a match to TRBD1. The germline CDR1 and CDR2 sequences are SGHRS and YFSETQ. With 4 bases clipped from V and 4 bases from J, the junction kept 9 bases outside the gene matches. This CDR3 is built from 16 residues. The CDR3 protein is CASSLLTGTGYNEQFF. Here the CDR3 DNA reads TGCGCCAGCAGCCTGCTAACCGGGACAGGGTACAATGAGCAGTTCTTC. Full variable domain (remainder filled in from reference TRBV5-1 and TRBJ2-1): KAGVTQTPRYLIKTRGQQVTLSCSPISGHRSVSWYQQTPGQGLQFLFEYFSETQRNKGNFPGRFSGRQFSNSRSEMNVSTLELGDSALYLCASSLLTGTGYNEQFFGPGTRLTVL.

The J gene is TRBJ2-7, the V gene TRBV3-1 (or the pseudogene TRBV3-2); 10 bases line up with TRBD2. Germline loops: CDR1 LGHDT, CDR2 YNNKEL (reference sequence). CDR3 size: 16 residues. V gave up 3 bases and J gave up 5 bases; unmatched junction bases: 10. The CDR3 nucleotides read TGTGCCAGCAGCCAGGCTAGCGGGAGTAAAATCAACGAGCAGTACTTC. Its protein product is CASSQASGSKINEQYF.

This clone has a handful of counts. V and J are TRBV15 and TRBJ1-2; perhaps TRBD1 as D (5 bases). V lost 3 bases and J 6 bases, leaving 8 bases between the germline ends. The CDR3 runs to 12 residues. Germline V gene sequence: CDR1 LNHNV, CDR2 YYDKDF (reference sequence). CDR3 coding DNA: TGTGCCACCAGCAGGTGGGGGAATGGCTACACCTTC. It codes for CATSRWGNGYTF.

V and J are TRBV15 and TRBJ2-1; weak D call: TRBD2 (6 bases). Germline V gene lookup returns CDR1 LNHNV and CDR2 YYDKDF (reference sequence). The V end was cut by 0 bases, the J end by 8 bases, with 17 bases between. The CDR3 loop spans 16 amino acids. This CDR3 reads CATSRDLRGSGDEQFF. The CDR3 DNA reads TGTGCCACCAGCAGAGATCTTCGGGGTTCGGGGGATGAGCAGTTCTTC.

The chain links TRBV11-3 to TRBJ2-3, with D uncertain. CDR3 length: 14 amino acids. Germline V gives CDR1 SGHNT, CDR2 YENEEA. V lost 5 bases, J lost 2 bases, and 11 bases lay in between. Here the CDR3 DNA reads TGTGCCAGCAGCGAAGACGGGCCCACAGATACGCAGTATTTT. Protein sequence: CASSEDGPTDTQYF.

The rearrangement joins TRBV27 to TRBJ2-1, with a possible D match to TRBD2 (6 bases). Trimming took off 3 bases at V and 0 bases at J, with 12 bases between the two ends. Germline V gives CDR1 MNHEY, CDR2 SMNVEV (reference sequence). The CDR3 loop spans 16 amino acids. The CDR3 coding sequence is TGTGCCAGCAGTTTCAGGGACTCGAGCTCCTACAATGAGCAGTTCTTC. Its protein is CASSFRDSSSYNEQFF.

The chain joins TRBV28 to TRBJ1-2; D call uncertain. Trimming left V 5 bases short and J 8 bases short, with 12 bases between. CDR1 MDHEN and CDR2 SYDVKM come from the germline V gene. The CDR3 sequence is 12 residues long. The CDR3 region is CASSPKTGGYTF. The CDR3, as DNA: TGTGCCAGCAGTCCCAAGACGGGGGGCTACACCTTC.

The chain carries TRBV6-2 or TRBV6-3 and TRBJ1-1; no firm D call. The CDR3 length is 16 residues. Trimming cost V 2 bases and J 0 bases, with 13 bases left between them. Germline V lookup: CDR1 MNHEY, CDR2 SVGEGT. The CDR3 DNA reads TGTGCCAGCAGTTACCCTTCCGGCCGACTGAACACTGAAGCTTTCTTT. It yields the protein CASSYPSGRLNTEAFF.

The gene calls are TRBV27 and TRBJ2-5; 8 bases align to TRBD2. V gave up 6 bases and J gave up 5 bases; unmatched junction bases: 8. The length of the CDR3 is 14 residues. Germline CDR1 reads MNHEY; CDR2 reads SMNVEV (reference sequence). In DNA, the CDR3 is TGTGCCAGCAGAGCCAGCGGGAGAGCTGAGACCCAGTACTTC. This gives the protein CASRASGRAETQYF.

This chain connects TRBV7-2 to TRBJ1-1; TRBD1 might be the D (5 bases). The germline gives CDR1 SGHTA, CDR2 FQGNSA. Trimming took 6 bases from V and 7 from J, leaving 18 bases between them. The CDR3 runs 14 residues. CDR3 DNA: TGTGCCAGCAGGGTAATGGGGCTCATCGATGAAGCTTTCTTT. This sequence encodes CASRVMGLIDEAFF.

The V call is TRBV10-1, the J call TRBJ1-6; 8 positions match TRBD1. The CDR3 loop spans 18 amino acids. With V trimmed by 0 bases and J by 4 bases, 8 bases remained unmatched. Germline V gene sequence: CDR1 WNHNN, CDR2 SYGVQD (reference sequence). As DNA, the CDR3 is TGCGCCAGCAGTGAGTCGACTCGCAGGGGGCAGTATAATTCACCCCTCCACTTT. Translated, it gives CASSESTRRGQYNSPLHF.

This rearrangement joins TRBV6-1 to TRBJ1-2; D is perhaps TRBD1 (6 bases). The CDR3 sequence is 17 residues long. V gave up 2 bases and J gave up 4 bases, with 20 bases separating them. Germline-derived CDR1 and CDR2 are MNHNS and SASEGT. CDR3 residues: CASSEIWGASTAYGYTF. The CDR3 nucleotides are TGTGCCAGCAGTGAAATATGGGGGGCCTCGACGGCCTATGGCTACACCTTC.

In its sample, this clone was seen a few times. The V call is TRBV6-1, the J call TRBJ2-7; 10 bases are shared with TRBD1. This CDR3 has 19 residues. Germline loops: CDR1 MNHNS, CDR2 SASEGT. J gave up 3 bases and V 4 bases, and 18 bases lay outside the gene matches. Here the CDR3 DNA reads TGTGCCAGCAGTGGGAGAGGCTCCGACAGGGGGCGCATTTTCTACGAGCAGTACTTC. Translation: CASSGRGSDRGRIFYEQYF.

The V gene is TRBV30, the J gene TRBJ1-3, with D uncertain. Looked up from germline, CDR1 is GTSNPN and CDR2 is SVGIG (reference sequence). This CDR3 is 11 amino acids long. Between the trimmed V and J ends, which lost 0 bases and 7 bases, there was a span of 4 bases. In DNA form, the CDR3 reads TGTGCCTGGAGTGTAGTTAACACCATATATTTT. Its protein product is CAWSVVNTIYF.

V is TRBV9 and J is TRBJ2-5; 7 positions match TRBD1. This CDR3 comprises 15 residues. CDR1 is SGDLS, CDR2 YYNGEE, per germline. With V trimmed by 3 bases and J by 5 bases, 10 bases remained unmatched. In DNA, the CDR3 is TGTGCCAGCAGCGCCACAGGGGTGAGGTCGGAGACCCAGTACTTC. Translation: CASSATGVRSETQYF.

This chain uses TRBV5-6 with TRBJ1-3; 8 nucleotides line up with TRBD1. This CDR3 has 16 residues. Trimming at V came to 4 bases and at J to 3 bases, leaving 9 bases not matched to a gene. The germline V gene has CDR1 SGHDT and CDR2 YYEEEE. The DNA of the CDR3 is TGTGCCAGCAGCATAGGACAGGGTAGAGGTGGAAACACCATATATTTT. Its protein is CASSIGQGRGGNTIYF.

The chain employs TRBV30 and TRBJ1-1; D perhaps matches TRBD1 (5 bases). This CDR3 is 15 amino acids long. Per germline, CDR1 GTSNPN and CDR2 SVGIG (reference sequence). Trimming removed 0 bases from V and 2 bases from J, with 13 bases in between. CDR3 DNA: TGTGCCTGGAGTGTATATATCAGGGCTAACACTGAAGCTTTCTTT. It encodes CAWSVYIRANTEAFF.

The rearrangement links TRBV11-2 to TRBJ2-2; perhaps TRBD1 as D (5 bases). From germline, CDR1 is SGHAT and CDR2 FQNNGV. CDR3 length: 16 amino acids. The ends were cut back, 5 bases at V and 4 bases at J, with 17 bases in the middle. The CDR3 here is CASSLSRVRRTGELFF. In DNA form, the CDR3 reads TGTGCCAGCAGCCTGAGCAGGGTACGGCGCACCGGGGAGCTGTTTTTT. Looking up the rest from reference TRBV11-2 and TRBJ2-2 gives the full variable domain: EAGVAQSPRYKIIEKRQSVAFWCNPISGHATLYWYQQILGQGPKLLIQFQNNGVVDDSQLPKDRFSAERLKGVDSTLKIQPAKLEDSAVYLCASSLSRVRRTGELFFGEGSRLTVL.

The V call is TRBV30, the J call TRBJ2-7, with D hard to call. CDR1 and CDR2 (germline): GTSNPN, SVGIG (reference sequence). The CDR3 runs 14 residues. Deletions cut 2 bases from V and 2 bases from J, with 13 bases between. CDR3 sequence: CAWSRDPPTYEQYF. For the CDR3, the DNA is TGTGCCTGGAGTAGGGATCCCCCCACCTACGAGCAGTACTTC.

This clone was recorded only once. V is TRBV10-2 and J is TRBJ2-1; 9 bases line up with TRBD2. Losses at the gene ends were 7 bases for V and 4 bases for J; bases not matched to a gene: 5. This CDR3 is 14 amino acids long. Germline V CDR1 and CDR2: WSHSY, SAAADI. In DNA form, the CDR3 reads TGCGCCAGCACCCCTAGCGGGAAGTACAATGAGCAGTTCTTC. Translated: CASTPSGKYNEQFF.

This clone appeared a single time. The rearrangement links TRBV3-1 (or the pseudogene TRBV3-2) to TRBJ2-7, with 8 nucleotides matching TRBD2. With V trimmed by 5 bases and J by 2 bases, 5 bases remained unmatched. The germline CDR1 and CDR2 sequences are LGHDT and YNNKEL (reference sequence). This CDR3 has 14 amino acids. The CDR3 nucleotides read TGTGCCAGCAGCTCGGGACTAGGCGCCTACGAGCAGTACTTC. Its translation: CASSSGLGAYEQYF.